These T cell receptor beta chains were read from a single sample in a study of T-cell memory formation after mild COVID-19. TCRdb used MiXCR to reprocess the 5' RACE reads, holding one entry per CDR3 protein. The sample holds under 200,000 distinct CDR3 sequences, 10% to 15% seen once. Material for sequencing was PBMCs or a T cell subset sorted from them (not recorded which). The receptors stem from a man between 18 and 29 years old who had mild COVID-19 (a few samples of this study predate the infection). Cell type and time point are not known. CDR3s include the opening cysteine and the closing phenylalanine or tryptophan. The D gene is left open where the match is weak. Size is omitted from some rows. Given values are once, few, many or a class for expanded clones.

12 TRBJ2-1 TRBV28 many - TGTGCCAGCAGCCTTTTGAACAATGAGCAGTTCTTC CASSLLNNEQFF
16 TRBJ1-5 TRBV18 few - TGTGCCAGCTCACCCCGCGGGCCGGCTAGCAATCAGCCCCAGCATTTT CASSPRGPASNQPQHF
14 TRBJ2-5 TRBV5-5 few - TGTGCCAGCAGCTTAACCCCCGGGGGAGAGACCCAGTACTTC CASSLTPGGETQYF
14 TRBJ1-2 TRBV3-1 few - TGTGCCAGCAGCCCCTCGGCAGCAAACTATGGCTACACCTTC CASSPSAANYGYTF
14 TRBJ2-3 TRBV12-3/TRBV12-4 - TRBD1 TGTGCCAGCAGACGACAGGGGGCTGTAGATACGCAGTATTTT CASRRQGAVDTQYF
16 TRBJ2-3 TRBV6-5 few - TGTGCCAGCAGTTCCCTGGCTAGCGCTAGCACAGATACGCAGTATTTT CASSSLASASTDTQYF
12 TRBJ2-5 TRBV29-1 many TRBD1 TGCAGCGTCTGGACAGGGGCTGAGACCCAGTACTTC CSVWTGAETQYF
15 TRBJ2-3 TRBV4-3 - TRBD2 TGCGCCAGCAGCCAAGACGCGGGGGGGACAGATACGCAGTATTTT CASSQDAGGTDTQYF
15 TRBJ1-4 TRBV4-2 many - TGTGCCAGCAGCCCTTTACAGGGCACTAATGAAAAACTGTTTTTT CASSPLQGTNEKLFF
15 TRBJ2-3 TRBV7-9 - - TGTGCCAGCAGCACCATGGGGGGTAGCACAGATACGCAGTATTTT CASSTMGGSTDTQYF
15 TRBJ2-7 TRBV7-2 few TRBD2 TGTGCCAGCAGCTTAGCTAGCGGGGTGACGGGGGAGCAGTACTTC CASSLASGVTGEQYF